These T cell receptor beta chains were read from a single sample in a study of cytomegalovirus exposure and HLA in healthy donors. The repertoire was sequenced with immunoSEQ multiplex PCR; TCRdb's copy has only in-frame clones and lacks some. The sample includes 200,000 to 250,000 clones, 77% of them seen just once. Sequencing was done on a sample of PBMCs. The receptors were gathered from a woman aged 60-75 years in good health and CMV-seropositive. Both conserved end residues are part of each CDR3. Fields, in order: CDR3 length, clone size, J gene, V gene, D gene, CDR3 DNA, CDR3 protein. A D gene is named only where the DNA matches it firmly. Clone size, where shown, is once, few, many, or a class for clones that have expanded.

>14|NA|TRBJ2-3|TRBV10-3|TRBD2
TGTGCCATCAAGTTAAGCGGGGGAGCAGATACGCAGTATTTT
CAIKLSGGADTQYF
>14|NA|TRBJ1-4|TRBV7-2|NA
TGTGCCAGCAGCTTAGACCACGGCGGGGAAAAACTGTTTTTT
CASSLDHGGEKLFF
>15|NA|TRBJ1-4|TRBV7-2|TRBD1
TGTGCCAGCAGCTTCCAGACAGGGAAAGGAGAAAAACTGTTTTTT
CASSFQTGKGEKLFF
>15|NA|TRBJ1-4|TRBV28|NA
TGTGCCAGCACCTCCGGGGGGGGCGCCCCTGAAAAACTGTTTTTT
CASTSGGGAPEKLFF
>13|NA|TRBJ2-3|TRBV6-1|NA
TGTGCCAGCACTGAGGCCCACACCCTTACGCAGTATTTT
CASTEAHTLTQYF
>14|few|TRBJ2-1|TRBV28|NA
TGTGCCAGCAGTTTACCTACAGGGTACAATGAGCAGTTCTTC
CASSLPTGYNEQFF
>14|few|TRBJ1-2|TRBV7-2|TRBD1
TGTGCCAGCAGCTTACAGGGGGCCGACTATGGCTACACCTTC
CASSLQGADYGYTF
>16|NA|TRBJ2-2|TRBV7-6|TRBD1
TGTGCCAGGAGACAGGGAAGATCAGAGGAAACCGGGGAGCTGTTTTTT
CARRQGRSEETGELFF
>14|NA|TRBJ1-5|TRBV6-1|NA
TGTGCCAGCACTCCAGCAGGGGCGAGTCAGCCCCAGCATTTT
CASTPAGASQPQHF
>15|NA|TRBJ2-3|TRBV6-5|TRBD2
TGTGCCAGCAGTTACAGCGGGAGGGCCCGAGATACGCAGTATTTT
CASSYSGRARDTQYF
>13|NA|TRBJ1-2|TRBV28|NA
TGTGCCAGCAGTTTTAGGGGGAACTATGGCTACACCTTC
CASSFRGNYGYTF
>16|NA|TRBJ1-4|TRBV5-5|TRBD1
TGTGCCAGCAGCTTACAGGGGGCGGGGACTAATGAAAAACTGTTTTTT
CASSLQGAGTNEKLFF
>15|NA|TRBJ1-3|TRBV9|NA
TGTGCCAGCAGCGTAACGGGGGGCTCTGGAAACACCATATATTTT
CASSVTGGSGNTIYF
>17|NA|TRBJ2-5|TRBV11-2|TRBD2
TGTGCCAGCAGCTTATCAGTCGTGGCGGGAGTGGAAGAGACCCAGTACTTC
CASSLSVVAGVEETQYF
>14|NA|TRBJ1-6|TRBV5-6|NA
TGTGCCAGCAGCTCCCCAGGGAATAATTCACCCCTCCACTTT
CASSSPGNNSPLHF
>14|NA|TRBJ2-3|TRBV30|NA
TGTGCCTGGACTCAACAGACATTTACAGATACGCAGTATTTT
CAWTQQTFTDTQYF
>13|NA|TRBJ2-1|TRBV2|NA
TGTGCCAGCAGGAGAAGCTCCTACAATGAGCAGTTCTTC
CASRRSSYNEQFF
>14|NA|TRBJ2-3|TRBV11-3|NA
TGTGCCAGCAGCTTGGGCGGGAGCACAGATACGCAGTATTTT
CASSLGGSTDTQYF
>16|NA|TRBJ2-1|TRBV7-2|TRBD2
TGTGCCAGCAGTCGGTGGGCGGGGGGTTCCTACAATGAGCAGTTCTTC
CASSRWAGGSYNEQFF
>15|NA|TRBJ2-2|TRBV10-1|NA
TGCGCCAGCAGTGAATGGCAGGGGCCCACCGGGGAGCTGTTTTTT
CASSEWQGPTGELFF
>12|few|TRBJ1-6|TRBV19|NA
TGTGCCAGTAATCTACGTAACCAAGCATTACACTTT
CASNLRNQALHF
>15|NA|TRBJ1-1|TRBV18|NA
TGTGCCAGCTCACCACTCACAGCCTCGAACACTGAAGCTTTCTTT
CASSPLTASNTEAFF
>14|NA|TRBJ2-5|TRBV4-3|TRBD1
TGCGCCAGCAGCCAAGGGACAGGGGGGGAGACCCAGTACTTC
CASSQGTGGETQYF
>14|few|TRBJ2-3|TRBV10-3|TRBD2
TGTGCCACCATCGGGAGCGGGGTCACAGATACGCAGTATTTT
CATIGSGVTDTQYF
>14|NA|TRBJ2-1|TRBV9|NA
TGTGCCAGCAGCGTGGGGGGGCAAGCAAATGAGCAGTTCTTC
CASSVGGQANEQFF
>14|NA|TRBJ1-2|TRBV9|TRBD1
TGTGCCAGCAGCGTTGGACAGGGGAACTATGGCTACACCTTC
CASSVGQGNYGYTF
>14|NA|TRBJ2-7|TRBV27|NA
TGTGCCAGCAGTTTAAGCCGGAGCTCCTACGAGCAGTACTTC
CASSLSRSSYEQYF
>16|few|TRBJ1-2|TRBV7-8|NA
TGTGCCAGCAGCTTAGCGCGAGGACAGAGGAACTATGGCTACACCTTC
CASSLARGQRNYGYTF
>15|NA|TRBJ2-7|TRBV18|NA
TGTGCCAGCTCACCCGGATCTACAGAACTCTACGAGCAGTACTTC
CASSPGSTELYEQYF
>15|NA|TRBJ1-2|TRBV5-1|TRBD1
TGCGCCAGCAGCTCGCCAGACAGGGTGGGCTATGGCTACACCTTC
CASSSPDRVGYGYTF
>17|NA|TRBJ1-2|TRBV9|NA
TGTGCCAGCAGCGTAGTTCGGAGAGGCAGAGGGGAGGGAGGCTACACCTTC
CASSVVRRGRGEGGYTF
>11|NA|TRBJ1-1|TRBV30|TRBD1
TGTGCCTGGAAACAGGGGGGGGAGGCTTTCTTT
CAWKQGGEAFF
>11|NA|TRBJ2-7|TRBV29-1|TRBD2
TGCAGCGTTCAAAGCGGGGGCGAGCAGTACTTC
CSVQSGGEQYF
>16|once|TRBJ1-3|TRBV5-4|NA
TGTGCCAGCAGCTTGGCCAAAGGGACTTCTGGAAACACCATATATTTT
CASSLAKGTSGNTIYF
>15|NA|TRBJ2-5|TRBV9|TRBD2
TGTGCCAGCAGCTCCCGAACTAGCGGGGGTGGGGAGCAGTACTTC
CASSSRTSGGGEQYF
>15|few|TRBJ2-1|TRBV10-3|NA
TGTGCCATCAGTGAGTCGAAAGGGGGTCGGGATGAGCAGTTCTTC
CAISESKGGRDEQFF
>13|NA|TRBJ2-7|TRBV28|NA
TGTGCCAGCAGTTCGGACAGCCCCTACGAGCAGTACTTC
CASSSDSPYEQYF
>15|NA|TRBJ2-7|TRBV11-3|TRBD1
TGTGCCAGCAGCTCGTCGTGGGGACAGGGCTACGAGCAGTACTTC
CASSSSWGQGYEQYF
>16|NA|TRBJ1-4|TRBV18|NA
TGTGCCAGCTCCCCTACCTTGTCAGGGGTAGATGAAAAACTGTTTTTT
CASSPTLSGVDEKLFF
>15|once|TRBJ1-6|TRBV7-9|NA
TGTTCCAGCAGCTTAGCCAGGGTTGGGAATTCACCCCTCCACTTT
CSSSLARVGNSPLHF
>19|NA|TRBJ2-3|TRBV5-8|TRBD2
TGTGCCAGCAGCTTGGGGAGTTCGAGCGGGAGTTGGGGTACAGATACGCAGTATTTT
CASSLGSSSGSWGTDTQYF
>16|few|TRBJ2-3|TRBV2|TRBD1
TGTGCCAGCAGAATTCCAGGGGGACGGGGCACAGATACGCAGTATTTT
CASRIPGGRGTDTQYF
>16|NA|TRBJ2-7|TRBV27|TRBD1
TGTGCCAGCAGTATACGATACCGGGACAGCGCCTACGAGCAGTACTTC
CASSIRYRDSAYEQYF